These 15 T cell receptor beta chains were sequenced from one sample in a study of early T cells in non-severe SARS-CoV-2 infection (dated by TCRdb to the early 2020s). Library generation was performed with 5' RACE. The listed sequencing device is NextSeq 500. In-frame beta chains were kept once TCRdb had trimmed the public reads at Q25 with fastp and called clones with MiXCR. Identical CDR3 proteins give one entry, which carries the most common genes and DNA. Recorded for this sample are about 130,000 distinct CDR3 sequences; just under 15% of them occurred a single time. Of the sample, just over 20% falls within the top ten clones. Material for sequencing was whole blood. Receptors originate from an adult who was a healthcare worker with PCR-confirmed SARS-CoV-2 infection or an uninfected control (not recorded which).

This clonotype was observed at least ten times. The J gene is TRBJ1-1, the V gene TRBV10-3; no clear D. V was trimmed by 11 bases and J by 2 bases, leaving 9 bases between them. In germline, CDR1 is ENHRY, CDR2 SYGVKD. The CDR3 loop spans 11 amino acids. DNA for the CDR3: TGTGCCTCCGGCGCTAACACTGAAGCTTTCTTT. As protein: CASGANTEAFF.

Comment on this clonotype: It may be a read error: a sequence one base away is much more abundant. The CDR3 DNA reads as TGTACCAGCAGCGCCGACCCCGGGCGTAGCACAGATACGCAGTATTTT. Translated: CTSSADPGRSTDTQYF. The chain combines TRBV9 with TRBJ2-3; no definite D call. The CDR3 has 16 residues. The V gene's germline CDR1 is SGDLS and CDR2 YYNGEE.

This clonotype showed up just a few times. This rearrangement joins TRBV5-1 to TRBJ2-7; D is unclear. With 0 bases removed from V and 0 bases from J, the gap between germline ends came to 7 bases. The length of the CDR3 is 14 residues. Germline V lookup: CDR1 SGHRS, CDR2 YFSETQ. The CDR3 nucleotides read TGCGCCAGCAGCTTGGGACCCAACTCCTACGAGCAGTACTTC. Encoded protein: CASSLGPNSYEQYF.

The CDR3 is CASTSAVRFYEQYF. The CDR3 nucleotides read TGTGCCAGCACTTCGGCGGTAAGGTTCTACGAGCAGTACTTC. The V and J genes are TRBV2 and TRBJ2-7; D not certain. The CDR3 runs 14 residues. The V end was cut by 7 bases, the J end by 3 bases, with 16 bases between. Germline V gene sequence: CDR1 SNHLY, CDR2 FYNNEI.

The genes are TRBV7-3 and TRBJ2-2; D is unresolved. With 2 bases removed from V and 5 bases from J, the gap between germline ends came to 15 bases. The germline V gene encodes CDR1 SGHTA and CDR2 FQGTGA. CDR3 length: 16 amino acids. The CDR3 spells CASSLETPMGTGELFF. CDR3 DNA sequence: TGTGCCAGCAGCTTAGAGACACCGATGGGGACCGGGGAGCTGTTTTTT.

This clonotype was counted many times. The V call is TRBV20-1, the J call TRBJ2-7, with TRBD2 identical over 12 bases. This CDR3 comprises 13 residues. After removal of 6 bases from V and 3 bases from J, the junction contained 3 bases not matched to a gene. Germline-derived CDR1 and CDR2 are DFQATT and SNEGSKA (reference sequence). Written as DNA, the CDR3 is TGCAGTGCCATACTAGCGGGGGGCTACGAGCAGTACTTC. Translated: CSAILAGGYEQYF.

V gene TRBV6-6 combines with J gene TRBJ2-7, with 10 bases matching TRBD2. CDR3 length: 15 residues. Germline V CDR1 and CDR2: MNHNY, SVGAGI (reference sequence). The trim removed 4 bases at V and 6 bases at J, leaving 9 bases unmatched. The CDR3 region has the DNA TGTGCCAGCAGTTTCGGGACTAGCGCCGTGGGCGAGCAGTACTTC. Its translation: CASSFGTSAVGEQYF.

J is TRBJ1-6 and V is TRBV18; 8 bases line up with TRBD1. The V gene's germline CDR1 is KGHSH and CDR2 LQKENI. This CDR3 has 14 amino acids. The V segment lost 6 bases and the J segment 7 bases; nucleotides outside the gene matches: 5. This chain's CDR3 is CASSRTGNNSPLHF. The CDR3 DNA sequence: TGTGCCAGCTCCCGGACAGGGAACAATTCACCCCTCCACTTT. Using reference TRBV18 and TRBJ1-6 for the parts outside the CDR3, the full variable domain is NAGVMQNPRHLVRRRGQEARLRCSPMKGHSHVYWYRQLPEEGLKFMVYLQKENIIDESGMPKERFSAEFPKEGPSILRIQQVVRGDSAAYFCASSRTGNNSPLHFGNGTRLTVT.

The chain couples TRBV29-1 to TRBJ1-2, with D perhaps matching TRBD1 (5 bases). The CDR3 covers 13 residues. Trimming shortened V by 4 bases and J by 2 bases, and 11 bases separated the two germline ends. Germline V gives CDR1 SQVTM, CDR2 ANQGSEA. DNA of the CDR3: TGCAGCGTTGCCGGACACTCAAACTATGGCTACACCTTC. It codes for CSVAGHSNYGYTF.

Only a few counts were recorded for this clonotype. This chain uses TRBV2 with TRBJ2-3; D ambiguous. Germline V gene data show CDR1 as SNHLY and CDR2 as FYNNEI. The CDR3 is made up of 11 amino acids. Trimming took 5 bases from V and 11 from J, leaving 11 bases between them. As DNA, the CDR3 is TGTGCCAGCAGTTTTGGCAGGTTGCAGTATTTT. It is translated as CASSFGRLQYF.

The chain recombines TRBV18 with TRBJ1-1; D gene ambiguous. Trimming took off 6 bases at V and 7 bases at J, with 9 bases between the two ends. Germline V gene data show CDR1 as KGHSH and CDR2 as LQKENI. CDR3 size: 11 residues. In DNA, the CDR3 is TGTGCCAGCTCGTCGCCATATGAAGCTTTCTTT. Residues: CASSSPYEAFF. The full variable domain, rest sourced from reference TRBV18 and TRBJ1-1, is NAGVMQNPRHLVRRRGQEARLRCSPMKGHSHVYWYRQLPEEGLKFMVYLQKENIIDESGMPKERFSAEFPKEGPSILRIQQVVRGDSAAYFCASSSPYEAFFGQGTRLTVV.

This chain joins TRBV18 and TRBJ2-5; maybe TRBD2 (6 bases). The germline V gene encodes CDR1 KGHSH and CDR2 LQKENI. This CDR3 is built from 14 residues. V lost 4 bases and J lost 2, with 11 bases in between. CDR3: CASSRGAVQETQYF. The CDR3 DNA is TGTGCCAGCTCACGCGGGGCAGTTCAAGAGACCCAGTACTTC.

This chain connects TRBV4-2 to TRBJ2-1; tentative D call: TRBD2 (6 bases). Between the trimmed V and J ends, which lost 4 bases and 7 bases, there was a span of 14 bases. CDR1 and CDR2 (germline): LGHNA, YNFKEQ. This CDR3 contains 14 residues. CDR3: CASSPRDSFNEQFF. Written as DNA, the CDR3 is TGTGCCAGCAGCCCCCGGGACTCCTTTAATGAGCAGTTCTTC.

Here the CDR3 reads CASSLVAGRARDNEQFF. In nucleotides, the CDR3 is TGCGCCAGCAGCCTCGTAGCCGGGAGGGCCAGAGACAATGAGCAGTTCTTC. V gene TRBV5-1 combines with J gene TRBJ2-1; 8 bases fit TRBD2. Germline CDR1 and CDR2: SGHRS and YFSETQ. V gave up 4 bases and J gave up 5 bases; unmatched junction bases: 14. The CDR3 contains 17 residues. Using reference TRBV5-1 and TRBJ2-1 for the parts outside the CDR3, the full variable domain is KAGVTQTPRYLIKTRGQQVTLSCSPISGHRSVSWYQQTPGQGLQFLFEYFSETQRNKGNFPGRFSGRQFSNSRSEMNVSTLELGDSALYLCASSLVAGRARDNEQFFGPGTRLTVL.

This clonotype was found many times. The chain employs TRBV29-1 and TRBJ1-1, with no clear D. The CDR3 sequence is 11 residues long. The V gene lost 3 bases and the J gene lost 2 bases, with 4 bases spanning the gap. Germline V gene lookup returns CDR1 SQVTM and CDR2 ANQGSEA. The CDR3 sequence: CSVEDNTEAFF. Here the CDR3 DNA reads TGCAGCGTTGAGGATAACACTGAAGCTTTCTTT.